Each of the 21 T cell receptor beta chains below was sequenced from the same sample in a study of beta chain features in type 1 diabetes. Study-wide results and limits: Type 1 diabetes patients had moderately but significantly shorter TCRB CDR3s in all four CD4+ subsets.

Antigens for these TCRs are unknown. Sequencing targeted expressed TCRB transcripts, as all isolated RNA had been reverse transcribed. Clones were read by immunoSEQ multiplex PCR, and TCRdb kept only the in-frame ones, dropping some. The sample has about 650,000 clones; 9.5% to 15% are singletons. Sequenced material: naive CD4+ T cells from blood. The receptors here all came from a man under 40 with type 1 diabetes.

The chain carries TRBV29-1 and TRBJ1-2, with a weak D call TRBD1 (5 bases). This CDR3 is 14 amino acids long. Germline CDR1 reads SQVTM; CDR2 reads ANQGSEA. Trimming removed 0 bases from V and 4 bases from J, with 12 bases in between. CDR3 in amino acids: CSVEDGGVRYGYTF. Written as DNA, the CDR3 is TGCAGCGTTGAAGATGGGGGAGTCCGCTATGGCTACACCTTC.

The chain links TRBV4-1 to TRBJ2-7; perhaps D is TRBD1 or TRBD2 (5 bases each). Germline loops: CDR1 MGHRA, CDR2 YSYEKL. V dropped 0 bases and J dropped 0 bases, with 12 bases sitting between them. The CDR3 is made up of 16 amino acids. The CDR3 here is CASSQDIRDGSYEQYF. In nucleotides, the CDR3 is TGCGCCAGCAGCCAAGATATCAGGGACGGCTCCTACGAGCAGTACTTC.

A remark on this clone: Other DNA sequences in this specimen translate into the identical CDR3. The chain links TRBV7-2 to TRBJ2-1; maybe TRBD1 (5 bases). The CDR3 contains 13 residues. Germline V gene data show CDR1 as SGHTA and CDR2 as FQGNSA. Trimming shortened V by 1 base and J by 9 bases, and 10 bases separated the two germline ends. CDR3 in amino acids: CASSLGQGSEQFF. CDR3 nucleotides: TGTGCCAGCAGCTTAGGGCAGGGCTCTGAGCAGTTCTTC.

The CDR3 sequence: CASSLGDRGPDEQFF. Here the CDR3 DNA reads TGTGCCAGCAGCTTAGGAGACAGGGGACCCGATGAGCAGTTCTTC. J is TRBJ2-1 and V is TRBV11-3; 8 positions match TRBD1. V trimming: 1 base; J trimming: 8 bases; junction bases outside the gene matches: 7. Germline CDR1 is SGHNT and CDR2 is YENEEA. The CDR3 consists of 15 residues.

CDR3 coding DNA: TGTGCCAGCAGCCAGACAGGGGGTGGGAAGACCCAGTACTTC. Its translation: CASSQTGGGKTQYF. The chain recombines TRBV14 with TRBJ2-5, with 9 bases lining up with TRBD1. The V gene end was trimmed by 3 bases and the J gene end by 6 bases; junction bases not matched to a gene: 5. The CDR3 consists of 14 residues. Germline V gene sequence: CDR1 SGHDN, CDR2 FVKESK.

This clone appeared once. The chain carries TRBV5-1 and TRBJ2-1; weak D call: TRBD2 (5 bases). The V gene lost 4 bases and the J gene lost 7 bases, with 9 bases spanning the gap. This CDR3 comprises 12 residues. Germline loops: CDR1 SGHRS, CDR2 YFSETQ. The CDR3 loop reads CASSERDNEQFF. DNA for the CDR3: TGCGCCAGCAGCGAGAGGGATAATGAGCAGTTCTTC.

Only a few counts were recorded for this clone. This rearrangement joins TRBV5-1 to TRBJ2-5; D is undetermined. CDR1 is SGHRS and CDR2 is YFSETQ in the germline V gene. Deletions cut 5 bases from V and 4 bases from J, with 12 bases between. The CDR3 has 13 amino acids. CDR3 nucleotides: TGCGCCAGCAGGGGTTATCAGCTAGAGACCCAGTACTTC. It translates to CASRGYQLETQYF.

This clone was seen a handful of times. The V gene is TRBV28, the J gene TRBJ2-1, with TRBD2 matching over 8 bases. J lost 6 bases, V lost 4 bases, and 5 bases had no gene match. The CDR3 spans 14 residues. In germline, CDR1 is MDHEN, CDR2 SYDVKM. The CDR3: CASSSAGGRNEQFF. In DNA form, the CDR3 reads TGTGCCAGCAGTTCGGCGGGGGGACGCAATGAGCAGTTCTTC.

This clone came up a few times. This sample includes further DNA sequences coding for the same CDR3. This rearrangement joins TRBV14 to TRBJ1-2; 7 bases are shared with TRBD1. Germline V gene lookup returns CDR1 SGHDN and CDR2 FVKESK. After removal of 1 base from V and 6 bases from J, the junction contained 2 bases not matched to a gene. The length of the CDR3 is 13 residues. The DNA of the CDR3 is TGTGCCAGCAGCCAAGGGACAGGCGATGGCTACACCTTC. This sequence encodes CASSQGTGDGYTF.

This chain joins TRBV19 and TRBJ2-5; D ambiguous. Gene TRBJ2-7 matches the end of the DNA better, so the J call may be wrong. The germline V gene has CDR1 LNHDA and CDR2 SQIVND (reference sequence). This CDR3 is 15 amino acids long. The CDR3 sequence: CASSNNIGRTYEQYF. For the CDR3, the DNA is TGTGCCAGTAGTAATAACATCGGACGGACCTACGAGCAGTACTTC.

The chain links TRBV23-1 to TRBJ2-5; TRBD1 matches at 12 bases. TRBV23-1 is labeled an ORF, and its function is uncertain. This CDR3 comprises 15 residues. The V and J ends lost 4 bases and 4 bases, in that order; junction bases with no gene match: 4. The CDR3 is CASSPLGQGAETQYF. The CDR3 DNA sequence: TGCGCCAGCAGTCCCCTGGGACAGGGGGCAGAGACCCAGTACTTC.

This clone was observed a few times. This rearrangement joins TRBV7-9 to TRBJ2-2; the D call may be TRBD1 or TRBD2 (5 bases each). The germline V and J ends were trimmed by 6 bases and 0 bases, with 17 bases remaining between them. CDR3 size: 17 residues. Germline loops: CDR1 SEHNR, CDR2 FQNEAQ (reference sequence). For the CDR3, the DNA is TGTGCCAGCAGTGAGCTGAGGGGCGCCTCGAACACCGGGGAGCTGTTTTTT. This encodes CASSELRGASNTGELFF.

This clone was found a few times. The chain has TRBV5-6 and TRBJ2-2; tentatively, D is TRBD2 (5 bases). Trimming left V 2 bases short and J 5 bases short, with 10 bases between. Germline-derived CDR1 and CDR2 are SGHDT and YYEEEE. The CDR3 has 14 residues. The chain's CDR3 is CASSFTPGTGELFF. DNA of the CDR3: TGTGCCAGCAGCTTTACCCCGGGGACCGGGGAGCTGTTTTTT.

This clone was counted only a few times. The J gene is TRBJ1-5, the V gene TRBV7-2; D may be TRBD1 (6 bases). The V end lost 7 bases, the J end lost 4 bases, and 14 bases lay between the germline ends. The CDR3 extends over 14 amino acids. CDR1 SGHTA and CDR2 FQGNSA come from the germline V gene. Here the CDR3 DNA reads TGTGCCAGCACATGGACAGATGGGAATCAGCCCCAGCATTTT. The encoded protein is CASTWTDGNQPQHF.

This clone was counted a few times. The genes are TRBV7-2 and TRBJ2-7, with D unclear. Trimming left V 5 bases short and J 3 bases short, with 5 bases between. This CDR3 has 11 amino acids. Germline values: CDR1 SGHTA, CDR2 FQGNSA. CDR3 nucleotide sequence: TGTGCCAGCAGCGTATACTACGAGCAGTACTTC. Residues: CASSVYYEQYF.

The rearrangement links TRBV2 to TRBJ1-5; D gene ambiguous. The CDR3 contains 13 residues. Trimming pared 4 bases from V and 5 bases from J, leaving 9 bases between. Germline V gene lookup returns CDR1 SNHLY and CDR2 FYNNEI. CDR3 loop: CASSASDHQPQHF. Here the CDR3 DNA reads TGTGCCAGCAGTGCCAGCGATCATCAGCCCCAGCATTTT.

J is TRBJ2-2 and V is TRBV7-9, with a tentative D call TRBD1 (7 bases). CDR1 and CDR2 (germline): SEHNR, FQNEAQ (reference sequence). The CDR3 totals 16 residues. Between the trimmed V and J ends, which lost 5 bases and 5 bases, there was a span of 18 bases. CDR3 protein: CASSPRQGGTTGELFF. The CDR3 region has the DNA TGTGCCAGCAGCCCCAGACAGGGAGGAACGACCGGGGAGCTGTTTTTT.

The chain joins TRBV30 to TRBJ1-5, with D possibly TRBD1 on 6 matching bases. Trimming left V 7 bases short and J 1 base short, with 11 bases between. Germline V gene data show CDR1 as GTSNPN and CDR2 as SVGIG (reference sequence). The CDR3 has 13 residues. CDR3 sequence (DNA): TGTGCCTTACAACAGGGCAGCAATCAGCCCCAGCATTTT. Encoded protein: CALQQGSNQPQHF.

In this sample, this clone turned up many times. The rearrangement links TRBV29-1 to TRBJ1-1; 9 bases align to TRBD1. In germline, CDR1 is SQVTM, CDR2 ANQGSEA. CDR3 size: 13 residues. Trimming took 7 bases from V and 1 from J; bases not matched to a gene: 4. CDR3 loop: CSGRDRANTEAFF. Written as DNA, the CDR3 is TGCAGCGGTCGGGACAGGGCGAACACTGAAGCTTTCTTT.

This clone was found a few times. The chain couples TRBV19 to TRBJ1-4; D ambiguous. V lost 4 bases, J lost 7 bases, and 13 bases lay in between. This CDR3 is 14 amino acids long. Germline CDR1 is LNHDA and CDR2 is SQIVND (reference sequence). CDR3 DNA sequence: TGTGCCAGTAGTAACGGCCCGGGGTCTGAAAAACTGTTTTTT. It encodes CASSNGPGSEKLFF.

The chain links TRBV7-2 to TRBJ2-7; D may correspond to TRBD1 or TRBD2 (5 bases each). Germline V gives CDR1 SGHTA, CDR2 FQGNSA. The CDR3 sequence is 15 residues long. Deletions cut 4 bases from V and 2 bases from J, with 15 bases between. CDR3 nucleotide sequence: TGTGCCAGCAGCTCAGAGGGGCACACGGCCTACGAGCAGTACTTC. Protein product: CASSSEGHTAYEQYF.